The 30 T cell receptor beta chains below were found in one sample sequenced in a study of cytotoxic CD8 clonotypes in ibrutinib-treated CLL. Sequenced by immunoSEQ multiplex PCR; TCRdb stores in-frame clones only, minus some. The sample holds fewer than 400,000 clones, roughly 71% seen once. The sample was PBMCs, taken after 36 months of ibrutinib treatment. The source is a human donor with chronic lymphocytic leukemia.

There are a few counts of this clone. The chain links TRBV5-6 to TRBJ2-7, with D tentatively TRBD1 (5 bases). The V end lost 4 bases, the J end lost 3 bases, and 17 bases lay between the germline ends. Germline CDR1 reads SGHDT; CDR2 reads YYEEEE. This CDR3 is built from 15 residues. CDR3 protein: CASSGLGASNYEQYF. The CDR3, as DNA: TGTGCCAGCAGCGGGCTTGGGGCCAGCAACTACGAGCAGTACTTC.

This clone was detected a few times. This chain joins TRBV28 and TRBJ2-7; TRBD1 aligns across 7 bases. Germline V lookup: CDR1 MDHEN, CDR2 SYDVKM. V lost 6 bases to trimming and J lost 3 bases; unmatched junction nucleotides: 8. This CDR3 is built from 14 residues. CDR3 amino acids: CASRSTRQGYEQYF. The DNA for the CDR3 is TGTGCCAGCAGGTCGACCAGACAGGGCTACGAGCAGTACTTC.

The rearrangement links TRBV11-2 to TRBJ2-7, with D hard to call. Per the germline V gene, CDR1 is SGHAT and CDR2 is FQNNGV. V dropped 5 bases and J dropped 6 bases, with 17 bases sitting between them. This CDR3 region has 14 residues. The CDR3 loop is CASSLGPIWGEQYF. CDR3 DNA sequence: TGTGCCAGCAGCCTCGGCCCTATTTGGGGCGAGCAGTACTTC.

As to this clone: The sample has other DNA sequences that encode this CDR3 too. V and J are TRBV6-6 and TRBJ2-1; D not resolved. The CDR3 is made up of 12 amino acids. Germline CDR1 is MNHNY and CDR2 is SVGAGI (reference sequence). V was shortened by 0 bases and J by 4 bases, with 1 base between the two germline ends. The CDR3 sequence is CASSYSYNEQFF. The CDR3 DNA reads TGTGCCAGCAGTTACTCGTACAATGAGCAGTTCTTC.

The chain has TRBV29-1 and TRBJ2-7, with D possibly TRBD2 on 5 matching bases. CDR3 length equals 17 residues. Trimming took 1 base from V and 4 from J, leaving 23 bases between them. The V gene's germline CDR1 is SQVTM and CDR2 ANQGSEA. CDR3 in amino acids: CSVEASTGLPGPYEQYF. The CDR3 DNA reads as TGCAGCGTTGAAGCCTCGACCGGACTGCCCGGACCATACGAGCAGTACTTC.

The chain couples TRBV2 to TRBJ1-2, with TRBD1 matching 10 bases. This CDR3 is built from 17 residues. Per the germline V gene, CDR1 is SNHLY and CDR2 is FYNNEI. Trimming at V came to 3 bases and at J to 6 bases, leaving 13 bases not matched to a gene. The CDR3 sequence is CASSDVVWDRGLDGYTF. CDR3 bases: TGTGCCAGCAGTGACGTCGTTTGGGACAGGGGCTTGGATGGCTACACCTTC.

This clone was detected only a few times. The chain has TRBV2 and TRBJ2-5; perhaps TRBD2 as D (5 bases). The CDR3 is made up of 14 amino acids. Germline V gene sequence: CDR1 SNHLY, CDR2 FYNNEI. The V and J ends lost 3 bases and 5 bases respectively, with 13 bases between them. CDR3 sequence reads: CASSDSRAAETQYF. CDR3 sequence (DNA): TGTGCCAGCAGTGATTCAAGAGCGGCGGAGACCCAGTACTTC.

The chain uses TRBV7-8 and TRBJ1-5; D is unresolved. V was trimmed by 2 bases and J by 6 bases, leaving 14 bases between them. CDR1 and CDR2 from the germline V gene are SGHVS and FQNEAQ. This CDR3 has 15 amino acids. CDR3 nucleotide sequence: TGTGCCAGCAGCTTATGGACGGGCCCCATTCAGCCCCAGCATTTT. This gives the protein CASSLWTGPIQPQHF.

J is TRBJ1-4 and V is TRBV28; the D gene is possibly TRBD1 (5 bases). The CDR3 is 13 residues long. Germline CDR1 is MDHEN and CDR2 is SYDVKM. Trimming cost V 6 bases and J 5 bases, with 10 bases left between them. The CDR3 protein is CASRGTTNEKLFF. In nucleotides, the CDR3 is TGTGCCAGCAGAGGGACGACGAATGAAAAACTGTTTTTT.

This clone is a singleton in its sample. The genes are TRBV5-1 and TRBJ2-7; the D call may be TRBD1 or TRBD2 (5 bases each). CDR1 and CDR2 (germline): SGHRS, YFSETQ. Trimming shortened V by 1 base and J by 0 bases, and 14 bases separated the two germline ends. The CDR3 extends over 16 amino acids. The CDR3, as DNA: TGCGCCAGCAGCTTGTTTCCAGGGACCAGCTCCTACGAGCAGTACTTC. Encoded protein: CASSLFPGTSSYEQYF.

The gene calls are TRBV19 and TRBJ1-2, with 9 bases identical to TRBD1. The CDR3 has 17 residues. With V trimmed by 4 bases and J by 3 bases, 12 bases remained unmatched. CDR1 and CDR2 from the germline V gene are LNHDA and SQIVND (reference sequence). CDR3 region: CASSTGQGPILDYGYTF. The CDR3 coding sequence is TGTGCCAGTAGTACTGGACAGGGGCCCATATTGGACTATGGCTACACCTTC.

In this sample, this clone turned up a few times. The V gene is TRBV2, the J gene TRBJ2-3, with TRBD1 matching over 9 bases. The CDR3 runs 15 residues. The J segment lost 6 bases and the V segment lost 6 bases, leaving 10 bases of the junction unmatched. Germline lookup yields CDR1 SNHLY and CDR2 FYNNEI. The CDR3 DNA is TGTGCCAGCAGAAGACTGACAGGGGGAAGGGATACGCAGTATTTT. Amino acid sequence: CASRRLTGGRDTQYF.

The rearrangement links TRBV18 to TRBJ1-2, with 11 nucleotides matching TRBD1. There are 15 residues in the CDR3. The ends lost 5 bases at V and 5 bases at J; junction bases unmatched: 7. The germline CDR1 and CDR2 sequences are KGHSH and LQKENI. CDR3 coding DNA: TGTGCCAGCTCATTTCGGACAGGGGGCTCTTATGGCTACACCTTC. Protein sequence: CASSFRTGGSYGYTF.

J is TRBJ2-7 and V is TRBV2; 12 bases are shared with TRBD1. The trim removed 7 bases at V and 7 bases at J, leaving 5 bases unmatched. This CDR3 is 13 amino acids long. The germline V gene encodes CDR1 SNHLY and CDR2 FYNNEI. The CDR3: CASTGTGGFEQYF. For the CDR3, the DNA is TGTGCCAGCACCGGGACAGGGGGCTTTGAGCAGTACTTC.

The CDR3 coding sequence is TGTGCCAGCAGCAGGGGGGACCCAAAAGAGACCCAGTACTTC. Residues: CASSRGDPKETQYF. V gene TRBV11-3 combines with J gene TRBJ2-5; TRBD1 or TRBD2 may be the D gene (6 bases each). The germline V and J ends were trimmed by 5 bases and 3 bases, with 13 bases remaining between them. The CDR3 spans 14 residues. CDR1 is SGHNT and CDR2 is YENEEA in the germline V gene.

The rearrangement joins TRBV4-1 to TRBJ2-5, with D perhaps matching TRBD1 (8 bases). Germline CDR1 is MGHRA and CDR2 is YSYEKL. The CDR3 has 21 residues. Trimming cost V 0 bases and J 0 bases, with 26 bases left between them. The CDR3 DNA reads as TGCGCCAGCAGCCAAGATTTCCCCCAGATAGTACAGGGGGGGTACCAAGAGACCCAGTACTTC. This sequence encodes CASSQDFPQIVQGGYQETQYF.

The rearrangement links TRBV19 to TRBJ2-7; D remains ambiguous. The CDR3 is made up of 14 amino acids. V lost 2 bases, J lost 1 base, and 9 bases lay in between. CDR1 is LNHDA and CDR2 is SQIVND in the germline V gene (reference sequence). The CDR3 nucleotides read TGTGCCAGTAGTATATCGGACGGGTCCTACGAGCAGTACTTC. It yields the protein CASSISDGSYEQYF.

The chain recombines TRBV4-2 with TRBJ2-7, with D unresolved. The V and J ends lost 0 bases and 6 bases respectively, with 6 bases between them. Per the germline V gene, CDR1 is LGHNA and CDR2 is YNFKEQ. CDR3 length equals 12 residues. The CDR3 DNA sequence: TGTGCCAGCAGCCAAGATTGGGGCGAGCAGTACTTC. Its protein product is CASSQDWGEQYF.

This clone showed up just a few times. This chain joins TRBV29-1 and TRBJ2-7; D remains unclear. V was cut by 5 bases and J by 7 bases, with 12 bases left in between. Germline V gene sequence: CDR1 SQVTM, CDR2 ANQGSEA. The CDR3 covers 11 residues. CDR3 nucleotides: TGCAGCGTTAGGGCCGCTCGGGAGCAGTACTTC. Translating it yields CSVRAAREQYF.

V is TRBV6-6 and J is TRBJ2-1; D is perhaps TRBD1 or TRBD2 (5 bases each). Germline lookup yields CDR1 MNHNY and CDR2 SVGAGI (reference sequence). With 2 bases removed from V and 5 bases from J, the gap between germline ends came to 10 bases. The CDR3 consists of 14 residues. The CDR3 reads CASSYRDRNNEQFF. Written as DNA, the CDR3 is TGTGCCAGCAGTTACCGGGACCGAAACAATGAGCAGTTCTTC.

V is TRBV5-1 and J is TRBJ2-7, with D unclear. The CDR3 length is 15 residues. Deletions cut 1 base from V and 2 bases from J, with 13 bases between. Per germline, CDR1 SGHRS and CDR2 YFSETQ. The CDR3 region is CASSLRHTKAYEQYF. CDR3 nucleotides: TGCGCCAGCAGCTTGCGTCATACAAAGGCCTACGAGCAGTACTTC. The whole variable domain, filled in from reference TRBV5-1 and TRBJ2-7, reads KAGVTQTPRYLIKTRGQQVTLSCSPISGHRSVSWYQQTPGQGLQFLFEYFSETQRNKGNFPGRFSGRQFSNSRSEMNVSTLELGDSALYLCASSLRHTKAYEQYFGPGTRLTVT.

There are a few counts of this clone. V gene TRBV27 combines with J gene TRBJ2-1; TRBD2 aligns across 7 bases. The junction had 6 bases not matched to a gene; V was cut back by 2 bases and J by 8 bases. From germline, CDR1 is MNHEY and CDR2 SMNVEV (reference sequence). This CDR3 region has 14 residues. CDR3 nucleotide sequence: TGTGCCAGCAGTTTAGGGCTAGCGGCCGATGAGCAGTTCTTC. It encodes CASSLGLAADEQFF.

The DNA of the CDR3 is TGCGCCAGCAGCCTAAGGACAGGGGAAGTGTTTTCCTACGAGCAGTACTTC. Its protein is CASSLRTGEVFSYEQYF. The rearrangement links TRBV5-1 to TRBJ2-7; 9 nucleotides agree with TRBD1. Germline trimming cut 4 bases from V and 1 base from J; bases unmatched to any gene: 12. Germline CDR1 reads SGHRS; CDR2 reads YFSETQ. The CDR3 totals 17 residues.

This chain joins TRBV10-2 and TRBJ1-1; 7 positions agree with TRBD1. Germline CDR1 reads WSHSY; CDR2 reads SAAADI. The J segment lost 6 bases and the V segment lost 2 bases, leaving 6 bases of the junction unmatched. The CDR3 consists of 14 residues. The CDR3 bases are TGCGCCAGCAGTGAGATAGGGGGCCGACCTGAAGCTTTCTTT. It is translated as CASSEIGGRPEAFF.

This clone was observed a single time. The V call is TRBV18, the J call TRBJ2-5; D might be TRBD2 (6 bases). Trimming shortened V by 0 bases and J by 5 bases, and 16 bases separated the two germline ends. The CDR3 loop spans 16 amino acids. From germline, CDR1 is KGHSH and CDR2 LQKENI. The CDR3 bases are TGTGCCAGCTCACCACCGATCCGCTTAGGGAGGGAGACCCAGTACTTC. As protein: CASSPPIRLGRETQYF.

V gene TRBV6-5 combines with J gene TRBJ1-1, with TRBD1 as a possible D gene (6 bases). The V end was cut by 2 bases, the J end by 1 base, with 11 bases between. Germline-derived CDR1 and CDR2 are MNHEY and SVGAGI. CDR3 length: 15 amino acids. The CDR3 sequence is CASSYRGIGNTEAFF. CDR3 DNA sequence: TGTGCCAGCAGTTACAGGGGGATCGGGAACACTGAAGCTTTCTTT.

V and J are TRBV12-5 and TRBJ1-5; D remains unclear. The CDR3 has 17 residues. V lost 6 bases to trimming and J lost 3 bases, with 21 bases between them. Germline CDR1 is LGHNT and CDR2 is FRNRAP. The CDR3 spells CASGFFNYGRNNQPQHF. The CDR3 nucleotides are TGTGCTAGTGGATTCTTTAATTATGGACGGAACAATCAGCCCCAGCATTTT. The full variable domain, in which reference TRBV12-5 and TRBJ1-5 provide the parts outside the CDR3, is DARVTQTPRHKVTEMGQEVTMRCQPILGHNTVFWYRQTMMQGLELLAYFRNRAPLDDSGMPKDRFSAEMPDATLATLKIQPSEPRDSAVYFCASGFFNYGRNNQPQHFGDGTRLSIL.

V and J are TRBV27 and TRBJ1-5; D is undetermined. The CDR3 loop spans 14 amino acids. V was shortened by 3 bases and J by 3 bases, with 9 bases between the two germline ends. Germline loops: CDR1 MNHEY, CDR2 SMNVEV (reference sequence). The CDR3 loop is CASSLTRYNQPQHF. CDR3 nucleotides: TGTGCCAGCAGTTTGACCAGGTACAATCAGCCCCAGCATTTT.

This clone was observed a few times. The CDR3 DNA reads TGTGCCAGCAGGGGAGCCTACAGGGTATACTACACCTTC. It translates to CASRGAYRVYYTF. The rearrangement links TRBV6-1 to TRBJ1-2, with D maybe TRBD1 (6 bases). In germline, CDR1 is MNHNS, CDR2 SASEGT. The V end was cut by 6 bases, the J end by 10 bases, with 18 bases between. The CDR3 has 13 amino acids.

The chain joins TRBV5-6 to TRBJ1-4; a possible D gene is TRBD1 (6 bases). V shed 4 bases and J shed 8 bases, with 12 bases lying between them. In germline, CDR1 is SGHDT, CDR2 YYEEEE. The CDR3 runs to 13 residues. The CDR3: CASSEITGEKLFF. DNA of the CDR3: TGTGCCAGCAGCGAGATAACAGGGGAAAAACTGTTTTTT.